This T cell receptor beta chain appears in the sequencing data of a study of blood T cell repertoires in COVID-19. Study in general: COVID-19 samples, acute and convalescent, were from the United States, Italy and Spain.

The CDR3 runs to 16 residues. V gave up 4 bases and J gave up 4 bases, with 14 bases separating them. The germline V gene has CDR1 SGHTA and CDR2 FQGNSA. Generated by immunoSEQ multiplex PCR, the TCRdb table keeps only in-frame clones and is missing some. Here the sample spans a few hundred thousand clones, 80% to 90% being singletons. The sequenced sample consisted of peripheral blood. This clonotype was sampled from a woman between 70 and 85 years old with acute or convalescent COVID-19. The chain combines TRBV7-2 with TRBJ1-6, with D unresolved. DNA of the CDR3: TGTGCCAGCAGCTCGGAGATCAGACCTTATAATTCACCCCTCCACTTT. Its translation: CASSSEIRPYNSPLHF. The full variable domain, rest sourced from reference TRBV7-2 and TRBJ1-6, is GAGVSQSPSNKVTEKGKDVELRCDPISGHTALYWYRQSLGQGLEFLIYFQGNSAPDKSGLPSDRFSAERTGGSVSTLTIQRTQQEDSAVYLCASSSEIRPYNSPLHFGNGTRLTVT.